The 26 T cell receptor beta chains listed next were all sequenced from one sample in a study of PD-1 blockade in classical Hodgkin lymphoma (TCRdb year 2020). The library was obtained by the immunoSEQ multiplex PCR assay. This is the immuneACCESS table as TCRdb keeps it, with only in-frame sequences that have V and J called. A part of the clones is gone; compared with another copy, unresolved V genes explain less than half, and the rest is unexplained. This sample lists about 43,000 clones; roughly 70% were detected once. 2.8% of the sample rests with the top ten. The time point label, as the study defines it: cycle 2 day 1 (C2D1) of nivolumab. Every trial patient had relapsed following autologous stem cell transplantation, and prior brentuximab vedotin exposure was what differed among cohorts A, B and C. The sequenced sample was peripheral blood mononuclear cells (PBMCs), obtained before the second cycle of nivolumab. Receptor source: a human donor with classical Hodgkin lymphoma.

The chain couples TRBV7-2 to TRBJ2-2; the D gene is possibly TRBD1 (7 bases). Deletions cut 4 bases from V and 7 bases from J, with 28 bases between. The CDR3 is 19 amino acids. Germline-derived CDR1 and CDR2 are SGHTA and FQGNSA. In nucleotides, the CDR3 is TGTGCCAGCAGCTCAGGTGTATTACCGCGGAGGGGGCAAGTCGGGGAGCTGTTTTTT. Translation: CASSSGVLPRRGQVGELFF.

The V and J genes are TRBV4-1 and TRBJ1-5; the match to TRBD1 covers 9 bases. This CDR3 contains 15 residues. J gave up 7 bases and V 4 bases, and 8 bases lay outside the gene matches. The germline V gene has CDR1 MGHRA and CDR2 YSYEKL. The CDR3 spells CASSREGQGSQPQHF. The CDR3 DNA follows: TGCGCCAGCAGCCGGGAGGGACAGGGATCGCAGCCCCAGCATTTT.

This CDR3 is CASSPSSPEQYF. CDR3 nucleotide sequence: TGTGCCAGCTCACCCTCTTCCCCCGAGCAGTACTTC. V and J are TRBV18 and TRBJ2-7, with D hard to call. Germline values: CDR1 KGHSH, CDR2 LQKENI. The V and J ends lost 3 bases and 6 bases respectively, with 9 bases between them. The CDR3 contains 12 residues.

The rearrangement joins TRBV28 to TRBJ2-7; 7 bases match TRBD2. V shed 10 bases and J 6 bases; nucleotides not matched to a gene: 9. Germline CDR1 is MDHEN and CDR2 is SYDVKM. The CDR3 runs to 12 residues. The CDR3 nucleotides are TGTGCCACCAAAGTGGGGAGGGGCGAGCAGTACTTC. Its translation: CATKVGRGEQYF.

The V and J genes are TRBV27 and TRBJ2-3; 11 nucleotides align to TRBD1. Germline CDR1 MNHEY, CDR2 SMNVEV (reference sequence). The CDR3 runs to 18 residues. Losses at the gene ends were 5 bases for V and 2 bases for J; bases not matched to a gene: 12. The CDR3 loop reads CASSLDRGRRGNTDTQYF. CDR3 sequence (DNA): TGTGCCAGCAGTCTGGACAGGGGGCGGCGGGGAAACACAGATACGCAGTATTTT.

The V gene is TRBV7-9, the J gene TRBJ2-5, with 7 bases aligning to TRBD2. The CDR3 has 17 amino acids. CDR1 and CDR2 from the germline V gene are SEHNR and FQNEAQ (reference sequence). V shed 3 bases and J 0 bases; nucleotides not matched to a gene: 10. The CDR3 here is CASSFSREASDQETQYF. In DNA, the CDR3 is TGTGCCAGCAGCTTTTCCCGGGAGGCTAGCGACCAAGAGACCCAGTACTTC.

The J gene is TRBJ1-2, the V gene TRBV19, with unresolved D. Germline CDR1 and CDR2: LNHDA and SQIVND (reference sequence). The ends were cut back, 4 bases at V and 0 bases at J, with 12 bases in the middle. The CDR3 is 15 amino acids. The chain's CDR3 is CASSTPRRANYGYTF. The DNA of the CDR3 is TGTGCCAGTAGTACTCCAAGAAGAGCTAACTATGGCTACACCTTC.

The chain carries TRBV9 and TRBJ1-2; possible D gene TRBD1, 6 bases. The CDR3 contains 16 residues. Trimming stripped 4 bases from V and 2 bases from J, with 18 bases between. CDR1 SGDLS and CDR2 YYNGEE come from the germline V gene. For the CDR3, the DNA is TGTGCCAGCAGCCCTGAGACAGGCAGGTTAAACTATGGCTACACCTTC. Amino acids: CASSPETGRLNYGYTF.

The chain couples TRBV30 to TRBJ2-2, with D uncertain. V was trimmed by 0 bases and J by 5 bases, leaving 13 bases between them. The CDR3 loop spans 15 amino acids. Germline V gene lookup returns CDR1 GTSNPN and CDR2 SVGIG (reference sequence). CDR3 DNA: TGTGCCTGGAGTGTACACAGCCCTGGGACCGGGGAGCTGTTTTTT. Its protein is CAWSVHSPGTGELFF.

The J gene is TRBJ2-3, the V gene TRBV11-2; maybe TRBD1 (5 bases). Trimming pared 1 base from V and 2 bases from J, leaving 19 bases between. Germline CDR1 and CDR2: SGHAT and FQNNGV. The length of the CDR3 is 18 residues. In DNA form, the CDR3 reads TGTGCCAGCAGCTTAGGGGTAGTTGGGGCGTGGAACACAGATACGCAGTATTTT. It specifies CASSLGVVGAWNTDTQYF.

This chain connects TRBV19 to TRBJ2-1; tentatively, D is TRBD1 (6 bases). The CDR3 extends over 11 amino acids. Germline-derived CDR1 and CDR2 are LNHDA and SQIVND (reference sequence). V lost 4 bases, J lost 15 bases, and 13 bases lay in between. CDR3 amino acids: CASSRGTLWFF. DNA for the CDR3: TGTGCCAGTAGTAGGGGGACACTCTGGTTCTTC.

The chain links TRBV6-1 to TRBJ2-3; TRBD1 agrees at 9 bases. CDR1 is MNHNS and CDR2 is SASEGT in the germline V gene. J was trimmed by 4 bases and V by 4 bases; bases with no gene match: 9. CDR3 length equals 16 residues. CDR3 coding DNA: TGTGCCAGCAGTGCATCTCCGGGACAGGGCGCAGATACGCAGTATTTT. Amino acid sequence: CASSASPGQGADTQYF.

V and J are TRBV5-1 and TRBJ2-2, with D possibly being TRBD2 (6 bases). The V gene's germline CDR1 is SGHRS and CDR2 YFSETQ. The CDR3 runs to 16 residues. V was pared by 4 bases and J by 8 bases, with 21 bases between. CDR3 residues: CASSPIETPGGGELFF. CDR3 sequence (DNA): TGCGCCAGCAGCCCGATCGAGACACCCGGGGGAGGGGAGCTGTTTTTT.

CDR3 in DNA: TGTGCCAGCAGCGGTGAAGGCGGGAGGGGCACAGATACGCAGTATTTT. Its translation is CASSGEGGRGTDTQYF. The gene calls are TRBV2 and TRBJ2-3, with TRBD2 matching over 9 bases. The trim removed 6 bases at V and 1 base at J, leaving 8 bases unmatched. This CDR3 is built from 16 residues. Germline V gives CDR1 SNHLY, CDR2 FYNNEI.

This clone was detected only a few times. The chain has TRBV28 and TRBJ2-1, with unresolved D. Trimming stripped 3 bases from V and 5 bases from J, with 5 bases between. Per germline, CDR1 MDHEN and CDR2 SYDVKM. The CDR3 covers 12 residues. The CDR3 protein is CASSFFNNEQFF. Here the CDR3 DNA reads TGTGCCAGCAGTTTTTTTAACAATGAGCAGTTCTTC.

The chain combines TRBV6-5 with TRBJ2-2, with D possibly matching TRBD1 (6 bases). CDR1 is MNHEY, CDR2 SVGAGI, per germline. The CDR3 sequence is 14 residues long. The germline V and J ends were trimmed by 0 bases and 5 bases, with 7 bases remaining between them. CDR3: CASSYSTGTGELFF. The CDR3 bases are TGTGCCAGCAGTTACTCGACAGGAACCGGGGAGCTGTTTTTT.

This clone has only a few counts. V and J are TRBV18 and TRBJ1-6; D gene ambiguous. This CDR3 is 13 amino acids long. Germline CDR1 KGHSH, CDR2 LQKENI. The V end lost 3 bases, the J end lost 10 bases, and 10 bases lay between the germline ends. The CDR3 reads CASSPQDRSPLHF. The CDR3 region has the DNA TGTGCCAGCTCACCTCAGGACCGGTCACCCCTCCACTTT.

The gene calls are TRBV7-6 and TRBJ2-1, with 7 bases fitting TRBD1. V shed 2 bases and J 3 bases; nucleotides not matched to a gene: 13. The germline V gene encodes CDR1 SGHVS and CDR2 FNYEAQ. The CDR3 runs to 18 residues. CDR3 DNA: TGTGCCAGCAGCTTATTTCAGGCGACAGGGAATGGCTACAATGAGCAGTTCTTC. Amino acid sequence: CASSLFQATGNGYNEQFF.

The V gene is TRBV5-4, the J gene TRBJ2-7, with TRBD2 identical over 9 bases. After removal of 4 bases from V and 6 bases from J, the junction contained 11 bases not matched to a gene. The CDR3 loop spans 15 amino acids. Germline assignment: CDR1 SGHNT and CDR2 YYREEE (reference sequence). The CDR3 spells CASSLIAGAGVEQYF. For the CDR3, the DNA is TGTGCCAGCAGCCTCATAGCGGGAGCCGGGGTCGAGCAGTACTTC.

The J gene is TRBJ2-3, the V gene TRBV4-3; D is unresolved. The V and J ends lost 1 base and 5 bases respectively, with 7 bases between them. The CDR3 is 13 residues long. Germline CDR1 LGHNA, CDR2 YSLEER. CDR3 coding DNA: TGCGCCAGCAGCCAAGGATACGGAGATACGCAGTATTTT. Amino acid sequence: CASSQGYGDTQYF.

The V gene is TRBV18, the J gene TRBJ2-1; tentative D call: TRBD1 (6 bases). The CDR3 totals 16 residues. V was shortened by 5 bases and J by 0 bases, with 14 bases between the two germline ends. Germline V CDR1 and CDR2: KGHSH, LQKENI. CDR3 in amino acids: CASSRSGTSSYNEQFF. CDR3 bases: TGTGCCAGCTCAAGATCCGGGACAAGCTCCTACAATGAGCAGTTCTTC.

The rearrangement links TRBV21-1 to TRBJ2-2; the D call of TRBD2 is as the table states it, not checked on the DNA. TRBV21-1 has pseudogene status. CDR3 length equals 17 residues. DNA for the CDR3: TGTGCCAGCAGCAGGCTATTACGGGGGATGAACACCGGGGAGCTGTTTTTT. Translating it yields CASSRLLRGMNTGELFF.

The chain's CDR3 is CASSFRDKQDEQYF. CDR3 nucleotide sequence: TGTGCCAGCAGTTTCCGGGACAAGCAAGACGAGCAGTACTTC. The rearrangement links TRBV27 to TRBJ2-7; D possibly corresponds to TRBD1 (6 bases). This CDR3 is 14 amino acids long. V gave up 3 bases and J gave up 5 bases, with 14 bases separating them. CDR1 MNHEY and CDR2 SMNVEV come from the germline V gene (reference sequence).

This chain joins TRBV6-1 and TRBJ2-7; D not certain. The CDR3 is 14 residues long. Germline CDR1 and CDR2: MNHNS and SASEGT. V gave up 4 bases and J gave up 2 bases, with 12 bases separating them. CDR3 bases: TGTGCCAGCAGTGGAGACCAGTGGGCCTACGAGCAGTACTTC. Translated: CASSGDQWAYEQYF.

The chain uses TRBV19 and TRBJ2-7; unclear D gene. Germline assignment: CDR1 LNHDA and CDR2 SQIVND (reference sequence). Trimming shortened V by 0 bases and J by 4 bases, and 13 bases separated the two germline ends. The CDR3 extends over 15 amino acids. CDR3 coding DNA: TGTGCCAGTAGTATAGAACCAGGCGAGGAATACGAGCAGTACTTC. Translating it yields CASSIEPGEEYEQYF.

The chain joins TRBV4-2 to TRBJ2-7, with D possibly TRBD1 on 5 matching bases. CDR1 LGHNA and CDR2 YNFKEQ come from the germline V gene. CDR3 length: 15 amino acids. The V end was cut by 3 bases, the J end by 1 base, with 13 bases between. The CDR3, as DNA: TGTGCCAGCAGCCACGCATTCCCAGGGTCCTACGAGCAGTACTTC. Translated, it gives CASSHAFPGSYEQYF.